This T cell receptor beta chain appears in the sequencing data of a study of PD-L1 blockade in urothelial cancer. The repertoire was sequenced with immunoSEQ multiplex PCR; TCRdb's copy has only in-frame clones and lacks some. The sample contains about 24,000 clones, roughly nine tenths of which appear only once. Deletions cut 4 bases from V and 4 bases from J, with 20 bases between. This CDR3 has 16 amino acids. Germline CDR1 is MDHEN and CDR2 is SYDVKM. This chain connects TRBV28 to TRBJ2-7, with TRBD2 as a possible D gene (7 bases). The sample consisted of PBMCs, taken around atezolizumab (anti-PD-L1) treatment. The TCR comes from a man in his fifties or sixties with urothelial cancer. The CDR3 protein is CASSSPQRRGGYEQYF. In nucleotides, the CDR3 is TGTGCCAGCAGTTCCCCCCAGCGGAGGGGGGGATACGAGCAGTACTTC.